This T cell receptor beta chain was retrieved from a study of neurological immune-mediated disorders. Whole-study context: Secondary progressive disease was present in 3, and relapsing-remitting disease in some 30, of the 34 multiple sclerosis patients. The study, taken as a whole, reports: HTLV-1-associated myelopathy had the most TCR clonal expansion, whereas multiple sclerosis had the least (lower than in healthy controls). None of the CDR3 amino acid sequences in expanded clones turned up in more than one subject, which points to private repertoires in all groups.

CDR1 and CDR2 from the germline V gene are SEHNR and FQNEAQ (reference sequence). The CDR3 runs to 14 residues. V dropped 2 bases and J dropped 6 bases, with 14 bases sitting between them. In this sample, this clonotype turned up a few times. Its cognate antigen is unknown. With 10-nucleotide random UMIs, 5'RACE was used to make the cDNA. TCRdb redid the calling of the 5' RACE reads with MiXCR, one entry per CDR3 protein. The sample lists 50,000 to 70,000 distinct CDR3 sequences; about 3.4% were seen once. V gene TRBV7-9 combines with J gene TRBJ2-7; a possible D gene is TRBD1 (6 bases). Sequences were obtained from PBMCs. The TCR comes from a man aged 40-50 years with multiple sclerosis. CDR3 sequence reads: CASSLRQGMGEQYF. CDR3 sequence (DNA): TGTGCCAGCAGCTTACGGCAGGGGATGGGCGAGCAGTACTTC. The full variable domain, in which reference TRBV7-9 and TRBJ2-7 provide the parts outside the CDR3, is DTGVSQNPRHKITKRGQNVTFRCDPISEHNRLYWYRQTLGQGPEFLTYFQNEAQLEKSRLLSDRFSAERPKGSFSTLEIQRTEQGDSAMYLCASSLRQGMGEQYFGPGTRLTVT.